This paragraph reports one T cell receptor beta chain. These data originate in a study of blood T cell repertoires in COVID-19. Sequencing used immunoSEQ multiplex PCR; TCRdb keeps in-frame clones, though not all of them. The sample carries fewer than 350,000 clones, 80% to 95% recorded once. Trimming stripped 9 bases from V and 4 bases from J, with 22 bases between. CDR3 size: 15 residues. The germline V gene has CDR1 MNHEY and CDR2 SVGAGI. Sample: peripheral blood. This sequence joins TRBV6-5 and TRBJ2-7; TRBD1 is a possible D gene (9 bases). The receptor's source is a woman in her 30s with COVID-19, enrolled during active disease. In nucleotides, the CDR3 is TGTGCCAGACGGGGACTAGGACAGGGGTCTTACGAGCAGTACTTC. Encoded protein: CARRGLGQGSYEQYF.